This record covers a single T cell receptor (beta chain). Other DNA sequences in this sample translate to the same CDR3. The ends lost 2 bases at V and 4 bases at J; junction bases unmatched: 4. The CDR3 sequence is 15 residues long. Germline loops: CDR1 SGHTA, CDR2 FQGNSA. The entry originates in a study of PD-1 blockade in classical Hodgkin lymphoma. Described time point: cycle 4 day 1 (C4D1), after less than 7 weeks of nivolumab. Every patient experienced relapse after autologous stem cell transplantation, and brentuximab vedotin exposure varied. Method: immunoSEQ multiplex PCR; TCRdb's copy keeps in-frame clones and lacks some. The table includes 100,000 to 120,000 clones, approximately 89% detected once.

The source is a human donor with classical Hodgkin lymphoma. The chain links TRBV7-2 to TRBJ2-1; 8 nucleotides agree with TRBD2. The sample consisted of peripheral blood mononuclear cells (PBMCs), taken before the fourth cycle of nivolumab. CDR3 protein: CASSLTSGPYNEQFF. CDR3 nucleotides: TGTGCCAGCAGCTTAACTAGCGGACCATACAATGAGCAGTTCTTC.